These T cell receptor beta chains were read from a single sample in a study of blood T cell repertoires in COVID-19. Profiling relied on immunoSEQ multiplex PCR, and the TCRdb table lists in-frame clones only, not all of them. The sample shows some 120,000 clones, about four fifths of them seen only once. Input material: peripheral blood. These receptors all come from a man aged 30 to 45 with COVID-19, enrolled during active disease. CDR3s include the opening cysteine and the closing phenylalanine or tryptophan. D genes are given only for firm matches. Only some rows state a clone size, as once, few, many or a class for expanded clones.

clone_size | j_call | v_call | d_call | cdr3_aa | cdr3_nt
NA | TRBJ2-7 | TRBV6-6 | NA | CASWPTPGDEQYF | TGTGCCAGCTGGCCCACCCCGGGGGACGAGCAGTACTTC
NA | TRBJ1-6 | TRBV21-1 | NA | CASSTLHF | TGTGCCAGCTCAACCCTCCACTTT
NA | TRBJ2-3 | TRBV19 | TRBD1 | CASSVGQGPNTDTQYF | TGTGCCAGTAGTGTTGGACAGGGCCCAAACACAGATACGCAGTATTTT
NA | TRBJ1-2 | TRBV30 | NA | CAWSRQGGNGYTF | TGTGCCTGGAGTCGGCAAGGGGGAAATGGCTACACCTTC
NA | TRBJ2-7 | TRBV27 | TRBD1 | CASSLTGAYEQYF | TGTGCCAGCAGCCTAACAGGGGCCTACGAGCAGTACTTC
NA | TRBJ2-7 | TRBV4-3 | TRBD1 | CASSQEIGQGGNEQYF | TGCGCCAGCAGCCAAGAAATCGGACAGGGAGGAAACGAGCAGTACTTC
NA | TRBJ1-2 | TRBV2 | NA | CASSGLMFNGYTF | TGTGCCAGCAGTGGACTCATGTTCAATGGCTACACCTTC
NA | TRBJ2-2 | TRBV5-1 | NA | CASCRIDSHTGELFF | TGCGCCAGTTGCCGAATTGACAGCCACACCGGGGAGCTGTTTTTT
once | TRBJ2-7 | TRBV4-2 | TRBD2 | CASSPPGTSGSYEQYF | TGTGCCAGCAGCCCCCCCGGGACTAGCGGGAGCTACGAGCAGTACTTC
NA | TRBJ1-5 | TRBV4-1 | NA | CASGGPGTLSDQPQHF | TGCGCCAGCGGAGGACCCGGGACACTCTCGGACCAGCCCCAGCATTTT
NA | TRBJ2-5 | TRBV27 | TRBD1 | CASSRQGSETQYF | TGTGCCAGCAGTAGACAGGGATCAGAGACCCAGTACTTC
once | TRBJ2-7 | TRBV12-3/TRBV12-4 | TRBD1 | CATRGAGGAEQYF | TGTGCCACTCGAGGGGCAGGGGGCGCCGAGCAGTACTTC
NA | TRBJ1-1 | TRBV7-2 | NA | CASSSGDYDTEAFF | TGTGCCAGCAGCTCAGGGGATTATGACACTGAAGCTTTCTTT
NA | TRBJ1-3 | TRBV18 | NA | CASSRSIGSGNTIYF | TGTGCCAGCTCACGCAGTATTGGCTCTGGAAACACCATATATTTT
NA | TRBJ2-5 | TRBV7-8 | TRBD2 | CASSLLAGVAETQYF | TGTGCCAGCAGCCTACTGGCGGGGGTAGCAGAGACCCAGTACTTC
NA | TRBJ2-1 | TRBV5-1 | TRBD1 | CASSSGQGNNEQFF | TGCGCCAGCAGCTCCGGACAGGGCAACAATGAGCAGTTCTTC
once | TRBJ2-7 | TRBV6-2/TRBV6-3 | NA | CASSYPGTRDYEQYF | TGTGCCAGCAGTTACCCCGGTACGAGAGACTACGAGCAGTACTTC
once | TRBJ2-5 | TRBV11-3 | NA | CASSFDGQQQETQYF | TGTGCCAGCAGCTTTGATGGGCAGCAACAAGAGACCCAGTACTTC
NA | TRBJ1-2 | TRBV27 | TRBD1 | CASSSLDRVSFYGYTF | TGTGCCAGCAGTTCCCTCGACAGGGTCAGCTTCTATGGCTACACCTTC
NA | TRBJ1-2 | TRBV4-1 | NA | CASSQVRDIWTHYGYTF | TGCGCCAGCAGCCAAGTAAGGGACATATGGACCCATTATGGCTACACCTTC
NA | TRBJ1-1 | TRBV28 | TRBD1 | CASSTTGGRGTEAFF | TGTGCCAGCAGTACCACAGGGGGCAGGGGCACTGAAGCTTTCTTT
once | TRBJ1-6 | TRBV5-6 | TRBD1 | CASSFQGQGDSPLHF | TGTGCCAGCAGCTTCCAGGGACAGGGAGATTCACCCCTCCACTTT
NA | TRBJ2-1 | TRBV24-1 | TRBD2 | CATSELAGGSYNEQFF | TGTGCCACCAGTGAACTAGCGGGGGGCTCCTACAATGAGCAGTTCTTC